Described below is a single T cell receptor beta chain sequence and its context. The antigen is undetermined. This entry belongs to a study of OX40 agonist ivuxolimab in advanced cancers. Overall study context: Patients received ivuxolimab, an intravenous treatment, every 2 weeks at 0.01 to 10 mg/kg.

Whole-study results and caveats: Researchers report that CD8+ T cells had, on average, more expanded clones than CD4+.

Germline CDR1 reads LNHDA; CDR2 reads SQIVND (reference sequence). The CDR3 sequence is 13 residues long. Trimming cost V 5 bases and J 5 bases, with 11 bases left between them. The repertoire was sequenced with immunoSEQ multiplex PCR; TCRdb's copy has only in-frame clones and lacks some. Of 60,000 to 65,000 clones in the sample, roughly 80% were seen once. The gene calls are TRBV19 and TRBJ2-3, with D unclear. The receptor comes from an adult with an advanced solid tumor such as melanoma, head and neck, liver or kidney cancer. Sequencing was performed on CD4+ or CD8+ T cells sorted from blood, taken in a trial of the OX40 agonist ivuxolimab. The CDR3 loop reads CASSVRAQDTQYF. The CDR3 DNA sequence: TGTGCCAGTAGTGTCCGGGCCCAAGATACGCAGTATTTT.